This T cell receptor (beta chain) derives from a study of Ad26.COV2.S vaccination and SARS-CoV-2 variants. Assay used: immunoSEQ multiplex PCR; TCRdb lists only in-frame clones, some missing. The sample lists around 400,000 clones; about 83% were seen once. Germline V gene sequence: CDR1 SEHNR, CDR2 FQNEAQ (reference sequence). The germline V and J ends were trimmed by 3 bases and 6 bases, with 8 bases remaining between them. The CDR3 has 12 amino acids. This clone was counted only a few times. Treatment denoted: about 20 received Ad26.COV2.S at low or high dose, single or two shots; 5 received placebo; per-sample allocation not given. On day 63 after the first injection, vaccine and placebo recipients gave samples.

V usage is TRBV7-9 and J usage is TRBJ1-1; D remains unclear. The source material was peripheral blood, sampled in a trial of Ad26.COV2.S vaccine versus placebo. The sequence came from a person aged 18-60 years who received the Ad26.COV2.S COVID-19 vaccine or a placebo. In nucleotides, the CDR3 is TGTGCCAGCAGCTTTTTCCTCCCTGAAGCTTTCTTT. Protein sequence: CASSFFLPEAFF. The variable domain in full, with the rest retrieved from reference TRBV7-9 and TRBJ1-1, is DTGVSQNPRHKITKRGQNVTFRCDPISEHNRLYWYRQTLGQGPEFLTYFQNEAQLEKSRLLSDRFSAERPKGSFSTLEIQRTEQGDSAMYLCASSFFLPEAFFGQGTRLTVV.